These T cell receptor beta chains were read from a single sample in a study of cytomegalovirus exposure and HLA in healthy donors. Sequencing used immunoSEQ multiplex PCR; TCRdb keeps in-frame clones, though not all of them. The sample contains some 120,000 clones, 80% of which appear only once. The sequencing sample was made of PBMCs. Receptors were obtained from a man in his forties or fifties in good health and CMV-seronegative. Each CDR3 is given with its conserved first and last residue. The D gene is left open where the match is weak. The size field is filled for only some rows; it gives once, few, many or a size class.

abundance: once
j_gene: TRBJ1-4
d_gene: .
v_gene: TRBV5-6
CDR3aa: CASSFLGSVGRVGEKLFF
CDR3nt: TGTGCCAGCAGCTTTTTAGGGAGCGTTGGGCGCGTTGGTGAAAAACTGTTTTTT

abundance: .
j_gene: TRBJ1-6
d_gene: TRBD1
v_gene: TRBV7-9
CDR3aa: CASSGRQGLNSPLHF
CDR3nt: TGTGCCAGCAGCGGCAGACAGGGGCTTAATTCACCCCTCCACTTT

abundance: .
j_gene: TRBJ1-2
d_gene: TRBD1
v_gene: TRBV10-3
CDR3aa: CAISELSGGYGYTF
CDR3nt: TGTGCCATCAGTGAGTTATCAGGGGGCTATGGCTACACCTTC

abundance: .
j_gene: TRBJ2-7
d_gene: TRBD2
v_gene: TRBV5-1
CDR3aa: CASSDTLAGTYEQYF
CDR3nt: TGCGCCAGCAGCGACACGCTAGCGGGTACCTACGAGCAGTACTTC

abundance: .
j_gene: TRBJ1-2
d_gene: .
v_gene: TRBV5-1
CDR3aa: CASSLGTDPGYTF
CDR3nt: TGCGCCAGCAGCTTGGGGACAGACCCTGGCTACACCTTC

abundance: few
j_gene: TRBJ2-2
d_gene: TRBD2
v_gene: TRBV15
CDR3aa: CATSKDPASGSRNTGELFF
CDR3nt: TGTGCCACCAGCAAAGACCCAGCTAGCGGGAGTCGAAACACCGGGGAGCTGTTTTTT

abundance: .
j_gene: TRBJ2-7
d_gene: TRBD1
v_gene: TRBV19
CDR3aa: CASSQVGTGGYEQYF
CDR3nt: TGTGCCAGTAGTCAAGTTGGGACAGGTGGGTACGAGCAGTACTTC

abundance: .
j_gene: TRBJ1-5
d_gene: .
v_gene: TRBV2
CDR3aa: CASSDRVEQPQHF
CDR3nt: TGTGCCAGCAGTGACAGGGTAGAGCAGCCCCAGCATTTT

abundance: .
j_gene: TRBJ1-1
d_gene: TRBD1
v_gene: TRBV7-2
CDR3aa: CASSFGQGARLGTEAFF
CDR3nt: TGTGCCAGCAGTTTCGGACAGGGGGCGCGTTTGGGCACTGAAGCTTTCTTT

abundance: once
j_gene: TRBJ1-3
d_gene: .
v_gene: TRBV5-6
CDR3aa: CASSSDQQEWGNTIYF
CDR3nt: TGTGCCAGCAGCTCCGATCAACAGGAATGGGGAAACACCATATATTTT

abundance: .
j_gene: TRBJ2-7
d_gene: .
v_gene: TRBV6-1
CDR3aa: CASSEALEQYF
CDR3nt: TGTGCCAGCAGTGAAGCCCTCGAGCAGTACTTC

abundance: .
j_gene: TRBJ2-7
d_gene: .
v_gene: TRBV23-1
CDR3aa: CASSPRYTYEQYF
CDR3nt: TGCGCCAGCAGTCCTCGTTATACATACGAGCAGTACTTC

abundance: .
j_gene: TRBJ1-3
d_gene: .
v_gene: TRBV19
CDR3aa: CGSAQKLSSGNTIYF
CDR3nt: TGCGGCAGCGCCCAGAAATTAAGCTCTGGAAACACCATATATTTT

abundance: .
j_gene: TRBJ2-1
d_gene: TRBD1
v_gene: TRBV9
CDR3aa: CASSVTPTGANEQFF
CDR3nt: TGTGCCAGCAGCGTAACACCGACAGGGGCCAATGAGCAGTTCTTC

abundance: .
j_gene: TRBJ1-2
d_gene: .
v_gene: TRBV2
CDR3aa: CASSEAPLRGADYGYTF
CDR3nt: TGTGCCAGCAGTGAAGCCCCCCTCCGGGGGGCTGACTATGGCTACACCTTC